These 19 T cell receptor beta chains were sequenced from one sample in a study of cytomegalovirus exposure and HLA in healthy donors. PCR employed 60 Vbeta and 13 Jbeta primers. Generated by immunoSEQ multiplex PCR, the TCRdb table keeps only in-frame clones and is missing some. The top ten clones hold around 14% of a sample with 75,000 to 100,000 clones, around 79% of them seen once. The material sequenced was PBMCs. The receptors were sampled from a woman in her 70s in good health and CMV-seropositive.

The genes are TRBV5-1 and TRBJ1-4, with D perhaps matching TRBD1 (5 bases). V was trimmed by 5 bases and J by 8 bases, leaving 16 bases between them. This CDR3 comprises 14 residues. Germline-derived CDR1 and CDR2 are SGHRS and YFSETQ. CDR3 nucleotide sequence: TGCGCCAGCAGTGCCGGAGCGGGGGGGGAAAAACTGTTTTTT. Amino acid sequence: CASSAGAGGEKLFF.

The CDR3 loop is CASSLGLVVEQFF. For the CDR3, the DNA is TGCGCCAGCAGCTTGGGACTAGTCGTCGAGCAGTTCTTC. The chain has TRBV5-1 and TRBJ2-1; D might be TRBD2 (6 bases). This CDR3 has 13 amino acids. The germline V gene has CDR1 SGHRS and CDR2 YFSETQ. V was pared by 0 bases and J by 10 bases, with 11 bases between. The full variable domain, with the rest looked up from reference TRBV5-1 and TRBJ2-1, is KAGVTQTPRYLIKTRGQQVTLSCSPISGHRSVSWYQQTPGQGLQFLFEYFSETQRNKGNFPGRFSGRQFSNSRSEMNVSTLELGDSALYLCASSLGLVVEQFFGPGTRLTVL.

This clone occurred once. This chain uses TRBV6-5 with TRBJ2-7; 9 bases align to TRBD2. J lost 2 bases, V lost 6 bases, and 2 bases had no gene match. The CDR3 totals 13 residues. The V gene's germline CDR1 is MNHEY and CDR2 SVGAGI. The CDR3 is CASRRTSAYEQYF. CDR3 nucleotides: TGTGCCAGCAGGCGGACTAGCGCCTACGAGCAGTACTTC.

The genes are TRBV9 and TRBJ1-6, with TRBD1 matching over 9 bases. This CDR3 spans 15 amino acids. CDR1 is SGDLS, CDR2 YYNGEE, per germline. With 7 bases clipped from V and 2 bases from J, the junction kept 4 bases outside the gene matches. CDR3 in amino acids: CASAQGAAYNSPLHF. The CDR3, as DNA: TGTGCCAGCGCACAGGGGGCTGCCTATAATTCACCCCTCCACTTT.

This clone has a handful of counts. This sequence joins TRBV4-1 and TRBJ2-7, with 13 bases aligning to TRBD2. Germline V lookup: CDR1 MGHRA, CDR2 YSYEKL. The V gene end was trimmed by 6 bases and the J gene end by 4 bases; junction bases not matched to a gene: 6. The CDR3 totals 15 residues. The CDR3 DNA sequence: TGCGCCAGCAGTCGGACTAGCGGGAGTATTTACGAGCAGTACTTC. Its protein product is CASSRTSGSIYEQYF.

V usage is TRBV25-1 and J usage is TRBJ2-1; 7 bases are shared with TRBD1. Trimming removed 10 bases from V and 3 bases from J; junction bases left unmatched: 6. From germline, CDR1 is MGHDK and CDR2 SYGVNS. The CDR3 loop spans 13 amino acids. The CDR3 DNA reads as TGTGCCACCTACCGACAGGGCTACAATGAGCAGTTCTTC. Encoded protein: CATYRQGYNEQFF.

The chain uses TRBV6-6 and TRBJ1-1, with 9 positions matching TRBD1. The germline V gene has CDR1 MNHNY and CDR2 SVGAGI (reference sequence). CDR3 size: 15 residues. V was clipped by 5 bases and J by 2 bases; unmatched bases: 6. The CDR3 here is CASSPRTGVNTEAFF. CDR3 bases: TGTGCCAGCAGTCCCCGGACAGGGGTTAACACTGAAGCTTTCTTT.

The chain joins TRBV5-1 to TRBJ2-2, with TRBD2 matching over 10 bases. This CDR3 has 15 residues. Germline V gives CDR1 SGHRS, CDR2 YFSETQ. With V trimmed by 4 bases and J by 6 bases, 6 bases remained unmatched. CDR3 protein: CASSGGTSVPGELFF. The CDR3 bases are TGCGCCAGCAGCGGGGGGACTAGCGTCCCCGGGGAGCTGTTTTTT. Combining the CDR3 with reference TRBV5-1 and TRBJ2-2 gives the whole variable domain KAGVTQTPRYLIKTRGQQVTLSCSPISGHRSVSWYQQTPGQGLQFLFEYFSETQRNKGNFPGRFSGRQFSNSRSEMNVSTLELGDSALYLCASSGGTSVPGELFFGEGSRLTVL.

The chain employs TRBV6-5 and TRBJ2-3; D not certain. Trimming stripped 6 bases from V and 7 bases from J, with 14 bases between. In germline, CDR1 is MNHEY, CDR2 SVGAGI. The CDR3 runs to 13 residues. CDR3 bases: TGTGCCAGCAGCCTTTCCCAGGAATATACGCAGTATTTT. Translated: CASSLSQEYTQYF.

This clone was seen a few times. This rearrangement joins TRBV9 to TRBJ2-7, with 7 positions matching TRBD1. This CDR3 comprises 14 residues. Germline-derived CDR1 and CDR2 are SGDLS and YYNGEE. V shed 3 bases, J shed 0 bases, and the junction held 3 bases outside the gene matches. The CDR3 loop reads CASSAGQSSYEQYF. In DNA, the CDR3 is TGTGCCAGCAGCGCGGGACAGTCCTCCTACGAGCAGTACTTC.

This rearrangement joins TRBV14 to TRBJ2-4; D perhaps matches TRBD2 (6 bases). The CDR3 spans 19 residues. Per the germline V gene, CDR1 is SGHDN and CDR2 is FVKESK. V was pared by 1 base and J by 1 base, with 20 bases between. CDR3 bases: TGTGCCAGCAGCCAAGCTCGCGGGGCCGCCCGAGTTGCCAAAAACATTCAGTACTTC. Its translation is CASSQARGAARVAKNIQYF.

This clone was recorded once. The genes are TRBV25-1 and TRBJ2-7; 7 nucleotides match TRBD1. CDR3 size: 14 residues. J gave up 1 base and V 3 bases, and 3 bases lay outside the gene matches. Per germline, CDR1 MGHDK and CDR2 SYGVNS. The chain's CDR3 is CASSDRGSSYEQYF. CDR3 nucleotide sequence: TGTGCCAGCAGTGACAGGGGGTCATCCTACGAGCAGTACTTC.

This clone occurred a few times. The genes are TRBV18 and TRBJ2-1, with 9 bases fitting TRBD1. J was trimmed by 4 bases and V by 0 bases; bases with no gene match: 1. The CDR3 runs 15 residues. CDR1 is KGHSH and CDR2 is LQKENI in the germline V gene. This chain's CDR3 is CASSPPTGGYNEQFF. DNA for the CDR3: TGTGCCAGCTCACCACCGACAGGGGGGTACAATGAGCAGTTCTTC.

This clone was picked up one time. The chain recombines TRBV5-1 with TRBJ1-2, with 7 bases matching TRBD1. After removal of 4 bases from V and 2 bases from J, the junction contained 5 bases not matched to a gene. Germline V gives CDR1 SGHRS, CDR2 YFSETQ. The CDR3 consists of 14 residues. In nucleotides, the CDR3 is TGCGCCAGCAGCCTCCTACAGGGGAACTATGGCTACACCTTC. This sequence encodes CASSLLQGNYGYTF.

The chain combines TRBV19 with TRBJ1-2, with a tentative D call TRBD1 (6 bases). The CDR3 has 12 amino acids. The V end was cut by 8 bases, the J end by 2 bases, with 9 bases between. CDR1 and CDR2 from the germline V gene are LNHDA and SQIVND (reference sequence). The CDR3 here is CASADRNYGYTF. CDR3 nucleotides: TGTGCCAGTGCGGACAGAAACTATGGCTACACCTTC. The full variable domain, its missing parts supplied by reference TRBV19 and TRBJ1-2, is DGGITQSPKYLFRKEGQNVTLSCEQNLNHDAMYWYRQDPGQGLRLIYYSQIVNDFQKGDIAEGYSVSREKKESFPLTVTSAQKNPTAFYLCASADRNYGYTFGSGTRLTVV.

The chain uses TRBV4-1 and TRBJ2-7; 7 bases match TRBD2. CDR1 is MGHRA, CDR2 YSYEKL, per germline. Trimming cost V 3 bases and J 3 bases; bases outside gene matches: 5. The CDR3 is made up of 14 amino acids. CDR3 sequence reads: CASSHSLAVYEQYF. In DNA, the CDR3 is TGCGCCAGCAGCCACAGCCTAGCGGTCTACGAGCAGTACTTC.

The chain uses TRBV7-9 and TRBJ2-7; 7 positions match TRBD1. CDR3 length: 17 amino acids. V was pared by 5 bases and J by 0 bases, with 13 bases of the junction left unmatched. The V gene's germline CDR1 is SEHNR and CDR2 FQNEAQ (reference sequence). The CDR3 DNA sequence: TGTGCCAGCAGCCATTCAACGCCGGGACAGAGCTCCTACGAGCAGTACTTC. It codes for CASSHSTPGQSSYEQYF. Full variable domain (missing parts from reference TRBV7-9 and TRBJ2-7): DTGVSQNPRHKITKRGQNVTFRCDPISEHNRLYWYRQTLGQGPEFLTYFQNEAQLEKSRLLSDRFSAERPKGSFSTLEIQRTEQGDSAMYLCASSHSTPGQSSYEQYFGPGTRLTVT.

Concerning this clone: Germline and junction disagree at one end, which may indicate a read error. V usage is TRBV5-1 and J usage is TRBJ2-5; 7 bases are a match to TRBD2. Germline values: CDR1 SGHRS, CDR2 YFSETQ. The CDR3 has 14 residues. CDR3 region: CASSPGTNQEIQYF. The CDR3 bases are TGCGCCAGCAGCCCCGGGACTAACCAAGAGATCCAGTACTTC.

The rearrangement links TRBV6-5 to TRBJ1-4, with D perhaps matching TRBD1 (5 bases). The CDR3 runs to 15 residues. V was trimmed by 2 bases and J by 8 bases, leaving 15 bases between them. Germline V gene sequence: CDR1 MNHEY, CDR2 SVGAGI. The DNA of the CDR3 is TGTGCCAGCAGTTACCGCGTCGGGGACTGGGAAAAACTGTTTTTT. It specifies CASSYRVGDWEKLFF.